In its sample, the clone carrying this T cell receptor (beta chain) was seen many times. Its antigen is currently unknown. The data belong to a study of T-cell reconstitution after alpha-beta-depleted transplantation in children. CDR3 length: 16 amino acids. V was pared by 4 bases and J by 5 bases, with 21 bases between. CDR1 and CDR2 from the germline V gene are SGHRS and YFSETQ. Unique molecular identifiers tagged the TCRbeta library. TCRdb reanalysed the PCR reads using MiXCR and keeps one entry per CDR3 protein. The repertoire holds some 830,000 distinct CDR3 sequences, roughly 16% seen once, with around 5% in the top ten. Findings and limits, study-wide: TCRbeta diversity was high at day 60 in some patients (a result of surviving recipient T cells and thymic progenitors). After one year, T-cell counts and TCRbeta diversity mostly came from new T cells. Alpha-beta T cells present about two months after transplant were reported to originate from several hundred expanded graft clones.

This receptor was obtained from a male patient younger than 18 who had a stem cell transplant for acute lymphoblastic leukemia, so the T cells may come from the graft donor. The source material was PBMCs, mostly from graft donor cells, sampled 360 days after TCRalphabeta/CD19-depleted stem cell transplant. The chain employs TRBV5-1 and TRBJ2-5, with D possibly being TRBD2 (5 bases). The CDR3 loop reads CASSVTGTPGYETQYF. DNA for the CDR3: TGCGCCAGCAGCGTCACGGGTACGCCGGGGTACGAGACCCAGTACTTC.